This TCR beta chain was documented in a study of shared clonotypes between healthy human individuals. The study, taken as a whole, reports: Rarefaction analysis demonstrated incomplete sorted-subset sequencing notwithstanding large depth. Among donors, the sharing of clonotypes was expected to be influenced by sequencing depth.

Trimming cost V 6 bases and J 5 bases, with 11 bases left between them. Germline CDR1 and CDR2: KGHSH and LQKENI. The length of the CDR3 is 13 residues. Regarding this clone: What it recognizes is unknown.

The data were produced by immunoSEQ multiplex PCR, yet TCRdb's version contains in-frame clones alone and is incomplete. The repertoire consists of about 2.4 million clones, with 85% to 95% occurring once and the leading ten covering over 0.12%. The donors were adults (healthy and HIV-negative) with no recent acute infections or vaccinations. Those who donated, Caucasian adults without exception, all lived in Nashville, Tennessee. This chain connects TRBV18 to TRBJ1-5; TRBD1 might be the D (5 bases). The clonotype comes from a man aged 18-30 years in good health. The sample taken for sequencing was naive CD4+ T cells sorted from blood. Subset specified: CD45RA+ positively selected. Here the CDR3 DNA reads TGTGCCAGCTCCGGTGACAGCTATCAGCCCCAGCATTTT. Amino acids: CASSGDSYQPQHF.